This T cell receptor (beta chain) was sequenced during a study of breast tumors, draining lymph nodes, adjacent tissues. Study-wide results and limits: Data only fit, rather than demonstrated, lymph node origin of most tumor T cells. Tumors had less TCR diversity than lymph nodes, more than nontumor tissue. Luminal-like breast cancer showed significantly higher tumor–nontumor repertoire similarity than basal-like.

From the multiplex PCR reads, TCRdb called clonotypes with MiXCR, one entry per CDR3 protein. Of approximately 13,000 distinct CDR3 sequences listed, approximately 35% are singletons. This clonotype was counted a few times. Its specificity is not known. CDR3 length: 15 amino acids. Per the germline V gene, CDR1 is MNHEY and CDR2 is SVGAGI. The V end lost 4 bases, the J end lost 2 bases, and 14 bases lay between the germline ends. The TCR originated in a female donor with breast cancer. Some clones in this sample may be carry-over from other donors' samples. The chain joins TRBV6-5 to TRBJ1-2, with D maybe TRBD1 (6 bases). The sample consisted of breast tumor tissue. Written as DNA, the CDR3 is TGTGCCAGCAGTTCCTATCAGGGGAGCAACTATGGCTACACCTTC. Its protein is CASSSYQGSNYGYTF.